These 27 T cell receptor beta chains were sequenced from one sample in a study of T cell changes during pregnancy in multiple sclerosis. Repertoires were generated with immunoSEQ multiplex PCR, while TCRdb's copy carries only in-frame clones and drops some. The table has tens of thousands of clones, roughly 90% seen once; the top ten hold around 5%. The specimen was peripheral blood, collected after pregnancy. The receptors were gathered from a female donor in good health, enrolled as a control in a pregnancy study.

J is TRBJ2-7 and V is TRBV9; the match to TRBD1 covers 9 bases. The CDR3 has 15 residues. V was pared by 4 bases and J by 3 bases, with 8 bases of the junction left unmatched. Germline V gives CDR1 SGDLS, CDR2 YYNGEE. CDR3 region: CASSSTGGKIYEQYF. CDR3 DNA: TGTGCCAGCAGCTCGACAGGGGGTAAGATCTACGAGCAGTACTTC.

The chain employs TRBV7-2 and TRBJ1-5; tentatively, D is TRBD1 (6 bases). The CDR3 has 15 amino acids. Germline V lookup: CDR1 SGHTA, CDR2 FQGNSA. V lost 5 bases, J lost 0 bases, and 11 bases lay in between. This CDR3 is CASSPWDTSNQPQHF. Written as DNA, the CDR3 is TGTGCCAGCAGCCCGTGGGACACTAGCAATCAGCCCCAGCATTTT.

This clone has only one observation. The chain links TRBV27 to TRBJ1-4; D is ambiguous. The CDR3 has 15 amino acids. Looked up from germline, CDR1 is MNHEY and CDR2 is SMNVEV (reference sequence). Trimming cost V 0 bases and J 7 bases, with 12 bases left between them. Here the CDR3 reads CASSLSAGPFEKLFF. As DNA, the CDR3 is TGTGCCAGCAGTTTATCGGCTGGGCCTTTTGAAAAACTGTTTTTT.

The CDR3 bases are TGTGCCAGCAGTGACCTAGGTCCGACAGGGACCCACGAGCAGTACTTC. Translated: CASSDLGPTGTHEQYF. The chain recombines TRBV25-1 with TRBJ2-7; 7 bases are a match to TRBD1. After removal of 3 bases from V and 5 bases from J, the junction contained 13 bases not matched to a gene. The CDR3 consists of 16 residues. Germline V CDR1 and CDR2: MGHDK, SYGVNS.

V gene TRBV29-1 combines with J gene TRBJ1-1; D call uncertain. CDR1 is SQVTM and CDR2 is ANQGSEA in the germline V gene. V was trimmed by 4 bases and J by 10 bases, leaving 7 bases between them. This CDR3 comprises 9 residues. The CDR3 bases are TGCAGCGTTGGAGGGAGAGCTTTCTTT. This sequence encodes CSVGGRAFF. The full variable domain, in which reference TRBV29-1 and TRBJ1-1 provide the parts outside the CDR3, is SAVISQKPSRDICQRGTSLTIQCQVDSQVTMMFWYRQQPGQSLTLIATANQGSEATYESGFVIDKFPISRPNLTFSTLTVSNMSPEDSSIYLCSVGGRAFFGQGTRLTVV.

V and J are TRBV28 and TRBJ2-7; 8 nucleotides line up with TRBD1. V was pared by 6 bases and J by 1 base, with 5 bases of the junction left unmatched. CDR1 and CDR2 (germline): MDHEN, SYDVKM. The CDR3 length is 14 residues. Here the CDR3 DNA reads TGTGCCAGCAGCTGGACAGGGAGATCCTACGAGCAGTACTTC. Protein product: CASSWTGRSYEQYF.

The genes are TRBV29-1 and TRBJ1-2; 11 bases match TRBD1. The V gene end was trimmed by 6 bases and the J gene end by 7 bases; junction bases not matched to a gene: 4. CDR1 is SQVTM and CDR2 is ANQGSEA in the germline V gene. This CDR3 is built from 12 residues. The DNA for the CDR3 is TGCAGCGTATTGGGACAGGGGGGTGGCTACACCTTC. This codes for CSVLGQGGGYTF. The full variable domain, in which reference TRBV29-1 and TRBJ1-2 provide the parts outside the CDR3, is SAVISQKPSRDICQRGTSLTIQCQVDSQVTMMFWYRQQPGQSLTLIATANQGSEATYESGFVIDKFPISRPNLTFSTLTVSNMSPEDSSIYLCSVLGQGGGYTFGSGTRLTVV.

CDR3 nucleotides: TGCAGCTACGAGGGATCCGTTACGCAGTATTTT. Protein: CSYEGSVTQYF. This sequence joins TRBV29-1 and TRBJ2-3; TRBD2 is a possible D gene (5 bases). V gave up 8 bases and J gave up 8 bases, with 14 bases separating them. The CDR3 runs to 11 residues. Germline V CDR1 and CDR2: SQVTM, ANQGSEA.

The chain carries TRBV15 and TRBJ1-4, with a tentative D call TRBD1 (5 bases). CDR1 LNHNV and CDR2 YYDKDF come from the germline V gene (reference sequence). Trimming removed 4 bases at V and 3 bases at J, with 12 bases between. This CDR3 is built from 15 residues. The CDR3 region is CATSTGGGSNEKLFF. CDR3 in DNA: TGTGCCACCAGCACCGGGGGGGGATCTAATGAAAAACTGTTTTTT.

This chain joins TRBV6-1 and TRBJ1-1; 7 bases agree with TRBD1. Germline V gene lookup returns CDR1 MNHNS and CDR2 SASEGT. Trimming cost V 4 bases and J 0 bases; bases outside gene matches: 11. The CDR3 covers 17 residues. This CDR3 reads CASSGSRGRRVNTEAFF. As DNA, the CDR3 is TGTGCCAGCAGTGGATCGAGGGGGCGCAGGGTGAACACTGAAGCTTTCTTT.

The genes are TRBV6-5 and TRBJ1-6; D call uncertain. The V gene lost 4 bases and the J gene lost 7 bases, with 8 bases spanning the gap. The CDR3 is 13 amino acids. CDR1 MNHEY and CDR2 SVGAGI come from the germline V gene. CDR3 in amino acids: CASSSRGNSPLHF. CDR3 bases: TGTGCCAGCAGTTCCCGGGGAAATTCACCCCTCCACTTT.

The rearrangement uses TRBV9 and TRBJ1-2, with 7 bases lining up with TRBD1. The CDR3 consists of 12 residues. V was clipped by 3 bases and J by 7 bases; unmatched bases: 3. Germline CDR1 reads SGDLS; CDR2 reads YYNGEE. The CDR3, as DNA: TGTGCCAGCAGCGAAGGGACAGCTGGCTACACCTTC. The encoded protein is CASSEGTAGYTF.

CDR3 nucleotide sequence: TGTGCCAGCAGCAAACCGATTCGGGACTCAAAGGCCGATAAAGAGACCCAGTACTTC. Translating it yields CASSKPIRDSKADKETQYF. This chain uses TRBV21-1 with TRBJ2-5; no check of the table's D call, TRBD2, against the DNA was made. TRBV21-1 is labeled a pseudogene. The CDR3 is 19 residues long.

The V and J genes are TRBV11-2 and TRBJ1-3; D perhaps matches TRBD1 (6 bases). V lost 1 base and J lost 0, with 16 bases in between. This CDR3 is 18 amino acids long. The germline gives CDR1 SGHAT, CDR2 FQNNGV. The CDR3 nucleotides are TGTGCCAGCAGCTTAGGGCGGCAGGGGCTGCTCTCTGGAAACACCATATATTTT. It yields the protein CASSLGRQGLLSGNTIYF.

The chain couples TRBV7-7 to TRBJ1-1; TRBD1 matches 7 bases. This CDR3 region has 17 residues. The germline gives CDR1 SSHAT, CDR2 FNYEAQ (reference sequence). Trimming at V came to 1 base and at J to 0 bases, leaving 8 bases not matched to a gene. The CDR3 sequence: CASSLGGRGRMNTEAFF. The CDR3 region has the DNA TGTGCCAGCAGCTTAGGTGGCAGGGGGAGGATGAACACTGAAGCTTTCTTT.

V usage is TRBV4-1 and J usage is TRBJ1-5; perhaps TRBD1 as D (6 bases). The CDR3 is 14 residues long. CDR1 is MGHRA and CDR2 is YSYEKL in the germline V gene. V lost 4 bases, J lost 5 bases, and 12 bases lay in between. The CDR3 here is CASSPRTADQPQHF. The CDR3 DNA sequence: TGCGCCAGCAGCCCGCGGACAGCAGATCAGCCCCAGCATTTT.

J is TRBJ2-5 and V is TRBV6-1; 9 bases fit TRBD2. In germline, CDR1 is MNHNS, CDR2 SASEGT. V was clipped by 2 bases and J by 4 bases; unmatched bases: 5. The CDR3 has 15 amino acids. CDR3 residues: CASSEPRGGPETQYF. CDR3 in DNA: TGTGCCAGCAGTGAACCGCGGGGGGGACCAGAGACCCAGTACTTC.

This clone was recorded once. As DNA, the CDR3 is TGTGCCAGCAGCGTAGGCCCAGGGGGAGGCGAGCAGTACTTC. Protein: CASSVGPGGGEQYF. The chain recombines TRBV9 with TRBJ2-7; D is possibly TRBD1 (7 bases). Per germline, CDR1 SGDLS and CDR2 YYNGEE. There are 14 residues in the CDR3. V was clipped by 0 bases and J by 6 bases, with 13 bases between them. The entire variable domain, with the rest obtained from reference TRBV9 and TRBJ2-7, is as follows: DSGVTQTPKHLITATGQRVTLRCSPRSGDLSVYWYQQSLDQGLQFLIQYYNGEERAKGNILERFSAQQFPDLHSELNLSSLELGDSALYFCASSVGPGGGEQYFGPGTRLTVT.

The gene calls are TRBV9 and TRBJ2-1; TRBD2 matches at 7 bases. CDR3 size: 14 residues. V lost 3 bases, J lost 10 bases, and 10 bases stayed unmatched. The germline gives CDR1 SGDLS, CDR2 YYNGEE. CDR3: CASSGSLAIEEQFF. Here the CDR3 DNA reads TGTGCCAGCAGCGGCTCACTAGCGATTGAGGAGCAGTTCTTC.

CDR3 in amino acids: CASSAKGREPNEQFF. The CDR3 region has the DNA TGTGCCAGCAGCGCAAAGGGACGGGAGCCCAATGAGCAGTTCTTC. The rearrangement uses TRBV9 and TRBJ2-1; D perhaps matches TRBD2 (6 bases). Germline values: CDR1 SGDLS, CDR2 YYNGEE. CDR3 length: 15 residues. The germline V and J ends were trimmed by 3 bases and 6 bases, with 16 bases remaining between them.

The chain combines TRBV11-1 with TRBJ1-2, with TRBD1 identical over 8 bases. This CDR3 spans 17 amino acids. Germline V gene data show CDR1 as SGHAT and CDR2 as FQDESV (reference sequence). J lost 2 bases, V lost 5 bases, and 13 bases had no gene match. The CDR3 here is CASSQPGQGILNYGYTF. CDR3 DNA: TGTGCCAGCAGCCAGCCCGGACAGGGAATCTTAAACTATGGCTACACCTTC.

This clone occurred once. The chain uses TRBV29-1 and TRBJ2-7; 9 nucleotides match TRBD2. Per the germline V gene, CDR1 is SQVTM and CDR2 is ANQGSEA. CDR3 size: 17 residues. Losses at the gene ends were 6 bases for V and 4 bases for J; bases not matched to a gene: 19. CDR3 bases: TGCAGCGTATCCACCGGGACTAGCCCAACAGAGGGGTACGAGCAGTACTTC. Encoded protein: CSVSTGTSPTEGYEQYF.

The chain links TRBV5-1 to TRBJ2-7; 9 positions match TRBD1. The CDR3 is 14 amino acids. The germline V gene encodes CDR1 SGHRS and CDR2 YFSETQ. The J segment lost 2 bases and the V segment lost 4 bases, leaving 4 bases of the junction unmatched. The CDR3 nucleotides read TGCGCCAGCAGCCCGACAGGGGGGGCCTACGAGCAGTACTTC. It codes for CASSPTGGAYEQYF.

This chain links TRBV5-6 with TRBJ1-5; TRBD1 agrees at 7 bases. V was clipped by 1 base and J by 4 bases; unmatched bases: 5. Germline CDR1 is SGHDT and CDR2 is YYEEEE. CDR3 length: 15 amino acids. CDR3 residues: CASSLRDSSNQPQHF. Here the CDR3 DNA reads TGTGCCAGCAGCTTGAGGGACAGTTCGAATCAGCCCCAGCATTTT.

The chain uses TRBV6-6 and TRBJ2-1; D unresolved. The CDR3 spans 13 residues. Trimming removed 5 bases at V and 6 bases at J, with 11 bases between. Germline CDR1 MNHNY, CDR2 SVGAGI (reference sequence). The CDR3 reads CASSAWAGNEQFF. The CDR3 DNA reads as TGTGCCAGCAGTGCCTGGGCTGGCAATGAGCAGTTCTTC.

This sequence joins TRBV7-9 and TRBJ2-7, with TRBD2 identical over 7 bases. Germline CDR1 SEHNR, CDR2 FQNEAQ (reference sequence). Germline trimming cut 5 bases from V and 3 bases from J; bases unmatched to any gene: 13. The CDR3 runs to 16 residues. The CDR3 coding sequence is TGTGCCAGCAGCCGCTCCCCGGGGGGTTGGGACTACGAGCAGTACTTC. Translation: CASSRSPGGWDYEQYF. Full variable domain (missing parts from reference TRBV7-9 and TRBJ2-7): DTGVSQNPRHKITKRGQNVTFRCDPISEHNRLYWYRQTLGQGPEFLTYFQNEAQLEKSRLLSDRFSAERPKGSFSTLEIQRTEQGDSAMYLCASSRSPGGWDYEQYFGPGTRLTVT.

The V call is TRBV19, the J call TRBJ2-2; 8 bases are a match to TRBD2. Germline CDR1 is LNHDA and CDR2 is SQIVND (reference sequence). The CDR3 length is 17 residues. Germline trimming cut 8 bases from V and 1 base from J; bases unmatched to any gene: 12. CDR3 protein: CASLGSRGGLNTGELFF. As DNA, the CDR3 is TGTGCCAGTCTGGGAAGTCGCGGGGGGTTGAACACCGGGGAGCTGTTTTTT.